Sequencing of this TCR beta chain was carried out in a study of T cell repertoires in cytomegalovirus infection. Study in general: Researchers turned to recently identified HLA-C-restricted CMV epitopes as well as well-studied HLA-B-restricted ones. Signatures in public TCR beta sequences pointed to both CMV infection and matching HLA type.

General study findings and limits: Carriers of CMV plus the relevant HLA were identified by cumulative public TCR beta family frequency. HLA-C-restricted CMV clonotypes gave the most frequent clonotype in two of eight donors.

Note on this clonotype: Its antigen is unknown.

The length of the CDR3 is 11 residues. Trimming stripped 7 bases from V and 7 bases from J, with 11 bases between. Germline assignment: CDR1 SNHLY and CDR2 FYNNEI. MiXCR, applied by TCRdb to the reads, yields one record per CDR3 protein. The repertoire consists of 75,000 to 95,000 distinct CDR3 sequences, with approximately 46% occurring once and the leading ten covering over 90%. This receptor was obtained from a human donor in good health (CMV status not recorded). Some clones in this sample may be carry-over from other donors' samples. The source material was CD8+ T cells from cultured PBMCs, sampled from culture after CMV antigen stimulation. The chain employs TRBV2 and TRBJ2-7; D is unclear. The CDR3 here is CASIMIREQYF. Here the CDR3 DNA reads TGTGCCAGCATCATGATCAGGGAGCAGTACTTC.